Each of the 13 T cell receptor beta chains below was sequenced from the same sample in a study of blood T cell repertoires in COVID-19. Assay: immunoSEQ multiplex PCR; the TCRdb copy retains only in-frame clones and omits some. Counted here are about 190,000 clones, 70% to 90% occurring once; the ten biggest clones make up roughly 21%. The sample was peripheral blood. All receptors derive from a man aged 60 to 69 with active or convalescent COVID-19.

The V gene is TRBV9, the J gene TRBJ1-2, with 9 bases fitting TRBD1. The CDR3 covers 15 residues. V shed 0 bases, J shed 5 bases, and the junction held 5 bases outside the gene matches. The germline V gene has CDR1 SGDLS and CDR2 YYNGEE. CDR3 loop: CASSVATGGVYGYTF. The CDR3 DNA follows: TGTGCCAGCAGCGTAGCTACAGGGGGCGTTTATGGCTACACCTTC.

The chain joins TRBV4-2 to TRBJ2-3; TRBD2 matches 13 bases. Looked up from germline, CDR1 is LGHNA and CDR2 is YNFKEQ. With 1 base clipped from V and 1 base from J, the junction kept 5 bases outside the gene matches. The CDR3 loop spans 18 amino acids. CDR3 sequence (DNA): TGTGCCAGCAGCCAAGGGGGACTAGCGGGACGGGGCACAGATACGCAGTATTTT. Translation: CASSQGGLAGRGTDTQYF.

The chain links TRBV27 to TRBJ2-1; D not certain. V lost 2 bases, J lost 5 bases, and 7 bases lay in between. The CDR3 runs to 13 residues. The germline V gene has CDR1 MNHEY and CDR2 SMNVEV (reference sequence). The CDR3 protein is CASSLKPHNEQFF. CDR3 DNA sequence: TGTGCCAGCAGTTTAAAGCCCCACAATGAGCAGTTCTTC.

This chain links TRBV27 with TRBJ1-5, with D uncertain. Looked up from germline, CDR1 is MNHEY and CDR2 is SMNVEV (reference sequence). Trimming pared 4 bases from V and 0 bases from J, leaving 7 bases between. This CDR3 is 14 amino acids long. The CDR3 here is CASSSRDSNQPQHF. CDR3 nucleotide sequence: TGTGCCAGCAGTTCTCGGGATAGCAATCAGCCCCAGCATTTT.

The J gene is TRBJ1-1, the V gene TRBV7-3; possibly TRBD1 for D (5 bases). The germline V and J ends were trimmed by 3 bases and 2 bases, with 10 bases remaining between them. This CDR3 region has 14 residues. Per germline, CDR1 SGHTA and CDR2 FQGTGA. This CDR3 reads CASSLSGSNTEAFF. For the CDR3, the DNA is TGTGCCAGCAGCTTGTCAGGGTCTAACACTGAAGCTTTCTTT.

The chain is built from TRBV25-1 and TRBJ1-1; D is unclear. Germline V CDR1 and CDR2: MGHDK, SYGVNS. The V end lost 5 bases, the J end lost 4 bases, and 14 bases lay between the germline ends. The CDR3 has 14 residues. This CDR3 is CASSPRGGGTEAFF. The CDR3, as DNA: TGTGCCAGCAGTCCCCGAGGAGGAGGCACTGAAGCTTTCTTT.

This rearrangement joins TRBV2 to TRBJ1-2, with a possible D match to TRBD1 (5 bases). The CDR3 loop spans 15 amino acids. V shed 5 bases and J shed 1 base, with 14 bases lying between them. Per the germline V gene, CDR1 is SNHLY and CDR2 is FYNNEI. The CDR3 loop reads CASSITGRSNYGYTF. The CDR3 nucleotides read TGTGCCAGCAGTATAACAGGACGGAGTAACTATGGCTACACCTTC.

The V gene is TRBV9, the J gene TRBJ1-2, with a weak D call TRBD1 (6 bases). Trimming left V 0 bases short and J 6 bases short, with 15 bases between. The V gene's germline CDR1 is SGDLS and CDR2 YYNGEE. The CDR3 has 15 residues. The CDR3, as DNA: TGTGCCAGCAGCGTAGGAGGAATCGGGGGGCATGGCTACACCTTC. It translates to CASSVGGIGGHGYTF.

The rearrangement links TRBV29-1 to TRBJ1-1, with a weak D call TRBD1 (5 bases). Trimming stripped 7 bases from V and 3 bases from J, with 12 bases between. The CDR3 runs 12 residues. Per germline, CDR1 SQVTM and CDR2 ANQGSEA. As DNA, the CDR3 is TGCAGCGCGAGACAGTGGGACACTGAAGCTTTCTTT. Amino acid sequence: CSARQWDTEAFF.

The chain joins TRBV7-9 to TRBJ1-2, with a possible D match to TRBD1 (6 bases). The CDR3 spans 14 residues. CDR1 is SEHNR and CDR2 is FQNEAQ in the germline V gene (reference sequence). V was trimmed by 5 bases and J by 4 bases, leaving 14 bases between them. The DNA of the CDR3 is TGTGCCAGCAGCCCTGACAGGTCCGTCTATGGCTACACCTTC. It encodes CASSPDRSVYGYTF.

The V gene is TRBV6-5, the J gene TRBJ1-1, with D unclear. In germline, CDR1 is MNHEY, CDR2 SVGAGI. The CDR3 loop spans 13 amino acids. V shed 6 bases and J shed 4 bases, with 12 bases lying between them. CDR3 loop: CASRRLSSTEAFF. CDR3 bases: TGTGCCAGCAGGCGACTGAGTAGCACTGAAGCTTTCTTT.

The V gene is TRBV11-2, the J gene TRBJ2-5, with D perhaps matching TRBD1 (5 bases). Germline-derived CDR1 and CDR2 are SGHAT and FQNNGV. The CDR3 consists of 13 residues. Trimming shortened V by 0 bases and J by 5 bases, and 7 bases separated the two germline ends. The CDR3 DNA sequence: TGTGCCAGCAGCTTAGACAGGGCTGAGACCCAGTACTTC. Translating it yields CASSLDRAETQYF.

The chain combines TRBV2 with TRBJ2-1; perhaps TRBD2 as D (5 bases). The germline gives CDR1 SNHLY, CDR2 FYNNEI. Trimming removed 6 bases from V and 3 bases from J, with 9 bases in between. This CDR3 spans 13 amino acids. This CDR3 is CASRVTSYNEQFF. In DNA, the CDR3 is TGTGCCAGCAGGGTTACTAGCTACAATGAGCAGTTCTTC.